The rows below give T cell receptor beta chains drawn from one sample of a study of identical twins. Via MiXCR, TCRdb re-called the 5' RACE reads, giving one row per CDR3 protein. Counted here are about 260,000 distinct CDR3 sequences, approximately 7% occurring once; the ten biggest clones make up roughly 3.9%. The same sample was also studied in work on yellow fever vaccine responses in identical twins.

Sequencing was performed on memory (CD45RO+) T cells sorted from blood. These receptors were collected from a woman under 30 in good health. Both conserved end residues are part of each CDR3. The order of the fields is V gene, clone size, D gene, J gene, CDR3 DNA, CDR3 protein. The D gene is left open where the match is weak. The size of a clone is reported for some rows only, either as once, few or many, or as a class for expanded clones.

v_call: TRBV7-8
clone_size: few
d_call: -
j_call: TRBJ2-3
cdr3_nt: TGTGCCAGCGGATTCCCTTTTAGTTATGCGCAGTATTTT
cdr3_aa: CASGFPFSYAQYF

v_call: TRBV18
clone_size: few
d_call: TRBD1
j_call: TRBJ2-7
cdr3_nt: TGTGCCAGCTCACCAGGATCCGGGACAGCGAGCAACGAGCAGTACTTC
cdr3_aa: CASSPGSGTASNEQYF

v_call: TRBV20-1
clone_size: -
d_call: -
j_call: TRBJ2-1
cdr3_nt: TGCAGTGCTAGAGATTTGCGGACCAACCACAATGAGCAGTTCTTC
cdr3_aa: CSARDLRTNHNEQFF

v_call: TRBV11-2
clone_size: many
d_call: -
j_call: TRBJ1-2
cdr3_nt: TGTGCCAGCAGCTTTCCGGGAGAATATGGCTACACCTTC
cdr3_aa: CASSFPGEYGYTF

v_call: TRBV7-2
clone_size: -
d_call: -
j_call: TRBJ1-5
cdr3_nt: TGTGCCAGCAGCTTATCGGACGGCTGGAATCAGCCCCAGCATTTT
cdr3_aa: CASSLSDGWNQPQHF

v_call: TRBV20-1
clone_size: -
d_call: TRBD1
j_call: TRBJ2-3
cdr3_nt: TGCAGTGCTAGAGGACGGGGGACAGGGGCTGCAGATACGCAGTATTTT
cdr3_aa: CSARGRGTGAADTQYF

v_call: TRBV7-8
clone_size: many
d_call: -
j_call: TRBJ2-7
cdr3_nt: TGTGCCAGCAGCTTACCGGACACCTGGTGGGAGCAGTACTTC
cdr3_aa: CASSLPDTWWEQYF

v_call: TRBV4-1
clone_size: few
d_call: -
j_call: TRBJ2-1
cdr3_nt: TGCGCCAGCAGCCAAGGGCTAGTGGGGTATGAGCAGTTCTTC
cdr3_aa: CASSQGLVGYEQFF

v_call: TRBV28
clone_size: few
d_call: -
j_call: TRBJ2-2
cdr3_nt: TGTGCCAGCAGTTACCGGCTGAGAGGCACCGGGGAGCTGTTTTTT
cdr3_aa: CASSYRLRGTGELFF

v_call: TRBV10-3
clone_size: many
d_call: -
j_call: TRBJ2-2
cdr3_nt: TGTGCCATCAGTGAGTCGGACCGAGGAAACACCGGGGAGCTGTTTTTT
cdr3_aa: CAISESDRGNTGELFF

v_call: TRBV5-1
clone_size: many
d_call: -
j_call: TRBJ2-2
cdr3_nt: TGCGCCAGCAGCCCCCGCCGGTCGGGGGCTAGGGAGAACACCGGGGAGCTGTTTTTT
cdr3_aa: CASSPRRSGARENTGELFF

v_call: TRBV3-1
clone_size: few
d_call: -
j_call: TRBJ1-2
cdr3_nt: TGTGCCAGCAGCCAAGGCCCGCAGGGACTGGGCTACACCTTC
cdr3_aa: CASSQGPQGLGYTF

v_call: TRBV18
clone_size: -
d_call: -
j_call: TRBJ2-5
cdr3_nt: TGTGCCAGCTCACCACTCGTTACAGAACAAGAGACCCAGTACTTC
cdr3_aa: CASSPLVTEQETQYF

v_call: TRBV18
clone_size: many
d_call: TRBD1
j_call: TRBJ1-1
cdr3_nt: TGTGCCAGCTCACCACGTACGGGACAGGGGACTGAAGCTTTCTTT
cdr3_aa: CASSPRTGQGTEAFF

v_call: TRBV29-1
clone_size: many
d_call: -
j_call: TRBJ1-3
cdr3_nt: TGCAGCGCCGACCCCGGGTCTGGAAACACCATATATTTT
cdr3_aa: CSADPGSGNTIYF

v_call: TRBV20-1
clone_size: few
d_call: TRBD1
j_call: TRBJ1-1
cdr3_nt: TGCAGTGCCGGACAGGGGATAATTATAGGTACTGAAGCTTTCTTT
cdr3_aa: CSAGQGIIIGTEAFF